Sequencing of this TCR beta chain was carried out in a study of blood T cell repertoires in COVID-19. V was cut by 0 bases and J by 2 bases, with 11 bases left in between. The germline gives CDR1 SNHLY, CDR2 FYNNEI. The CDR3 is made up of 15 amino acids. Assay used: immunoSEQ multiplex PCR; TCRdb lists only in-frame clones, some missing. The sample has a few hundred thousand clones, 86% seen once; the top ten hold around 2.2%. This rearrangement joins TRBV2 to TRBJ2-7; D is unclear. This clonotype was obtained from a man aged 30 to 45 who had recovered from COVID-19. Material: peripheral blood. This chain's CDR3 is CASSEAALPPYEQYF. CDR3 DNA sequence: TGTGCCAGCAGTGAAGCTGCGCTACCCCCCTACGAGCAGTACTTC.